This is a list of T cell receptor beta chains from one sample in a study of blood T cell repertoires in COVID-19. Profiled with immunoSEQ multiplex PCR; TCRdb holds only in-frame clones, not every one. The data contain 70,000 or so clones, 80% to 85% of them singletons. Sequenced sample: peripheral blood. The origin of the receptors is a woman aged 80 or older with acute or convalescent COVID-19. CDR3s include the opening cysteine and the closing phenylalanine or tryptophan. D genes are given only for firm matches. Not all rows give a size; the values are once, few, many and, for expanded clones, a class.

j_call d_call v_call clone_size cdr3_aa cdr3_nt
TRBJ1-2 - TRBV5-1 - CASSSGSSNYGYTF TGCGCCAGCAGCTCCGGGTCTTCTAACTATGGCTACACCTTC
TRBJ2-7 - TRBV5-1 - CASSSDRLYEQYF TGCGCCAGCAGCAGCGACAGGCTCTACGAGCAGTACTTC
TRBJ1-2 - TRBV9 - CASSVATGSGYTF TGTGCCAGCAGCGTAGCCACAGGGTCTGGCTACACCTTC
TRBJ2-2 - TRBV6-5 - CASRQGTGELFF TGTGCCAGCAGGCAGGGAACCGGGGAGCTGTTTTTT
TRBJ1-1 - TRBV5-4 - CASSLEGRRNTEAFF TGTGCCAGCAGCTTGGAGGGGAGGAGGAACACTGAAGCTTTCTTT
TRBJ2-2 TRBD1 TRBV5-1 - CASSLGTGWTGELFF TGCGCCAGCAGCTTGGGGACAGGATGGACAGGGGAGCTGTTTTTT
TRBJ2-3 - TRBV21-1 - CASSKGQGANTDTQYF TGTGCCAGCAGCAAGGGACAGGGGGCAAACACAGATACGCAGTATTTT
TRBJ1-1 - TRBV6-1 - CASSEGGGGDKAFF TGTGCCAGCAGTGAAGGCGGAGGCGGGGATAAAGCTTTCTTT
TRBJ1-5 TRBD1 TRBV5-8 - CASSKDRVIHQPQHF TGTGCCAGCAGCAAGGACAGGGTAATTCATCAGCCCCAGCATTTT
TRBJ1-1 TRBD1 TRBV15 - CATSTYDRGHTEAFF TGTGCCACCAGCACTTACGACAGGGGGCACACTGAAGCTTTCTTT
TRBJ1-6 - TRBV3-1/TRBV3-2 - CASSRNAGVNSPLHF TGTGCCAGCAGCCGTAACGCAGGGGTTAATTCACCCCTCCACTTT
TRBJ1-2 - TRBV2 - CASRSPANYGYTF TGTGCCAGCAGGTCTCCTGCTAACTATGGCTACACCTTC
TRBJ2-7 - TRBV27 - CASGTGLEQYF TGTGCCAGCGGCACAGGGCTCGAGCAGTACTTC
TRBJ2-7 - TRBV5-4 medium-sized CASSHPEAYEQYF TGTGCCAGCAGCCACCCTGAGGCCTACGAGCAGTACTTC
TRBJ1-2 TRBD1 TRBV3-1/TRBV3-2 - CASSPQTGESYTF TGTGCCAGCAGCCCGCAGACAGGGGAGAGCTACACCTTC
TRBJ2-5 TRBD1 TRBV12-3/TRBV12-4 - CASSETGWKTQYF TGTGCCAGCAGTGAGACAGGGTGGAAGACCCAGTACTTC
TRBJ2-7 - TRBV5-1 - CASSLGWSGDEQYF TGCGCCAGCAGCTTGGGTTGGTCAGGGGACGAGCAGTACTTC
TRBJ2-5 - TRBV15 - CATRWAGKETQYF TGTGCCACCCGTTGGGCAGGGAAAGAGACCCAGTACTTC
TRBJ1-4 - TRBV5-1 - CASSLVGRVNLDEKLFF TGCGCCAGCAGCTTGGTGGGCAGGGTGAACTTGGATGAAAAACTGTTTTTT
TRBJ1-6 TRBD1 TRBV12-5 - CASGLGSGTGRSPLHF TGTGCTAGTGGTTTGGGCTCCGGGACAGGGAGGTCACCCCTCCACTTT
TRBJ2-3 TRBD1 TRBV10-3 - CAISESGTGAKDTQYF TGTGCCATCAGTGAGTCGGGGACAGGGGCCAAAGATACGCAGTATTTT
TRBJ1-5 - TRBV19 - CASSIQSNQPQHF TGTGCCAGTAGTATACAGAGCAATCAGCCCCAGCATTTT
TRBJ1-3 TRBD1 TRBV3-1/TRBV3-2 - CASSPVGQGISGNTIYF TGTGCCAGCAGCCCAGTGGGACAGGGTATCTCTGGAAACACCATATATTTT
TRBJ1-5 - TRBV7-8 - CASSLALAGNQPQHF TGTGCCAGCAGCTTAGCCTTGGCAGGGAATCAGCCCCAGCATTTT
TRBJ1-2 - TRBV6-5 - CASSYSLESSGYTF TGTGCCAGCAGTTACTCCTTAGAAAGTAGTGGCTACACCTTC
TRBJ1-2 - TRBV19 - CASRPQGRDNYGYTF TGTGCCAGTAGGCCACAGGGTCGGGATAACTATGGCTACACCTTC
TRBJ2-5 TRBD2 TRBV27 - CASTSRGGGAPKTQYF TGTGCCAGCACTTCTCGGGGCGGGGGGGCCCCTAAGACCCAGTACTTC
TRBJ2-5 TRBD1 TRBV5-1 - CASSPATGLETQYF TGCGCCAGCAGCCCGGCGACAGGGCTGGAGACCCAGTACTTC
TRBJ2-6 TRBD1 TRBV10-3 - CAISDPGQGAGANVLTF TGTGCCATCAGTGACCCGGGACAGGGGGCTGGGGCCAACGTCCTGACTTTC